Reported below is one TCR beta chain. The antigen remains undetermined. TCRdb's copy holds only in-frame clones and misses some; the assay was immunoSEQ multiplex PCR. The sample data list 45,000 to 55,000 clones. These data belong to a study of T cells in women clearing cervical HPV infection. Study as a whole: Controls gave blood once infection was undetectable; cases at lesion identification. Case blood was drawn a median approximately 21 weeks after lesion detection.

Study observations and caveats: CIN3+ cases had significantly higher TCR richness than controls; evenness did not differ.

The source material was blood buffy coat. The TCR comes from a woman aged 18 to 75 with a cervical HPV16 infection that either progressed to CIN3+ or cleared (not recorded which).

The covered CDR3 bases are TGTGCCAGCAGCCAGTTAGGGACTAGAGAAGGGGATACG. This codes for CASSQLGTREGDT. The full CDR3 protein reads CASSQLGTREGDTQYF. The rearrangement uses TRBV14 and TRBJ2-3; TRBD2 aligns across 8 bases. The read falls 3 residues short of the CDR3 end, and the missing part is taken from the germline J gene. Germline trimming cut 3 bases from V and 6 bases from J; bases unmatched to any gene: 11. The length of the CDR3 is 16 residues. Germline lookup yields CDR1 SGHDN and CDR2 FVKESK.